The T cell receptor (beta chain) described here comes from a study of blood T cells in healthy people across ages. Study-wide background: With template switching, about one barcoded beta molecule was captured per two T cells.

This clonotype has more than one count but fewer than ten. The antigen is undetermined. Points from the study as a whole: Correlation between TCR beta diversity and naive T cell percentage was strong. Diversity figures derived from one million T cells were judged to underestimate the true value.

This CDR3 is built from 13 residues. Per germline, CDR1 KGHSH and CDR2 LQKENI. V was cut by 5 bases and J by 9 bases, with 16 bases left in between. A J-beta primer mix and a sample-barcoded 5' primer were used in a second PCR of about 6 to 12 cycles. TCRdb used MiXCR to reprocess the 5' RACE reads, holding one entry per CDR3 protein. The repertoire holds some 1.4 million distinct CDR3 sequences, around 39% seen once, with 7.9% in the top ten. The gene calls are TRBV18 and TRBJ1-1; the D is unclear. The sequenced sample was blood. The source of this sequence is a woman under 30 in good health. This chain's CDR3 is CASSSSSRQKAFF. The CDR3 region has the DNA TGTGCCAGCTCATCCAGTTCCAGGCAAAAAGCTTTCTTT.